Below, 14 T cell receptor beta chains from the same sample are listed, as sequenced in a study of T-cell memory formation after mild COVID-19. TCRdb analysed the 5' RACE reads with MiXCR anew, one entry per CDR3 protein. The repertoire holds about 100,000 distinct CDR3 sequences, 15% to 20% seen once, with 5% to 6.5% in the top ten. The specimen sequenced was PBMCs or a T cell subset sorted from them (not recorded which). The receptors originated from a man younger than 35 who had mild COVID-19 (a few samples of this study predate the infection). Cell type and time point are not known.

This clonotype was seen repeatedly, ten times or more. This CDR3 is CASIPSGSETQYF. DNA for the CDR3: TGCGCCAGCATTCCTAGCGGGTCGGAGACCCAGTACTTC. The chain joins TRBV5-1 to TRBJ2-5; 8 nucleotides line up with TRBD2. The CDR3 sequence is 13 residues long. The ends lost 6 bases at V and 5 bases at J; junction bases unmatched: 6. Germline V lookup: CDR1 SGHRS, CDR2 YFSETQ.

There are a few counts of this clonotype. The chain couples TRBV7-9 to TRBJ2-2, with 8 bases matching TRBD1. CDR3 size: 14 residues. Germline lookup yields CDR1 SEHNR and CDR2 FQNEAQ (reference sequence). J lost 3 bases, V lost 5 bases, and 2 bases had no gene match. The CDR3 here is CASSKDRDTGELFF. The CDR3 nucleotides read TGTGCCAGCAGCAAGGACAGGGACACCGGGGAGCTGTTTTTT.

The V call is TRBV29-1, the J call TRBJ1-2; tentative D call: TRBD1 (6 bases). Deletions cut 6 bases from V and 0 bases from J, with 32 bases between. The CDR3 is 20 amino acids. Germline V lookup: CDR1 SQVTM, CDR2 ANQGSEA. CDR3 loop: CSVGPEEWGAASIANYGYTF. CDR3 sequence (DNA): TGCAGCGTCGGGCCCGAGGAGTGGGGGGCTGCTTCCATAGCTAACTATGGCTACACCTTC. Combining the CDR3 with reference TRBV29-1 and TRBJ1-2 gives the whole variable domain SAVISQKPSRDICQRGTSLTIQCQVDSQVTMMFWYRQQPGQSLTLIATANQGSEATYESGFVIDKFPISRPNLTFSTLTVSNMSPEDSSIYLCSVGPEEWGAASIANYGYTFGSGTRLTVV.

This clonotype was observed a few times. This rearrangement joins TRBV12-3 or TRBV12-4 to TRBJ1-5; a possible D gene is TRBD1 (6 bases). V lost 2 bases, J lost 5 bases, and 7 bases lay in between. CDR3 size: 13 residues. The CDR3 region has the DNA TGTGCCAGCAGTTTACAGGGGCATCAGCCCCAGCATTTT. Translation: CASSLQGHQPQHF.

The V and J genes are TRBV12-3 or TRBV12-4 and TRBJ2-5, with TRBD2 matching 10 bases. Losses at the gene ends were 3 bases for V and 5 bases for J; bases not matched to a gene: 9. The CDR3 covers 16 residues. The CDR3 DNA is TGTGCCAGCAGTTTCTCGCTAGCGGGGGCAAGTGAGACCCAGTACTTC. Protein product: CASSFSLAGASETQYF.

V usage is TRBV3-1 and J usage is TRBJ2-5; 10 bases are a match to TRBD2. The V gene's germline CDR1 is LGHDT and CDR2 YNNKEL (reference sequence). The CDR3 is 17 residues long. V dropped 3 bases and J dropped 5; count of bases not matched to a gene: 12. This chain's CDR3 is CASSQGPSGGARETQYF. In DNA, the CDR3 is TGTGCCAGCAGCCAGGGACCCAGCGGGGGGGCCAGGGAGACCCAGTACTTC.

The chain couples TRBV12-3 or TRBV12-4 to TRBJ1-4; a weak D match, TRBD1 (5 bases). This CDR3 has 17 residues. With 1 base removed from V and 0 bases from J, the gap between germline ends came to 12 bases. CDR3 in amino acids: CASSLGRGTATNEKLFF. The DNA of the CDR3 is TGTGCCAGCAGTTTAGGACGAGGGACGGCAACTAATGAAAAACTGTTTTTT.

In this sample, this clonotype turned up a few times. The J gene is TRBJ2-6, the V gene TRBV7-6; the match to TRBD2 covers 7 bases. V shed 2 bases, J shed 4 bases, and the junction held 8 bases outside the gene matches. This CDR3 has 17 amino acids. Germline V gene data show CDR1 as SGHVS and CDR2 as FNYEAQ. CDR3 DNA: TGTGCCAGCAGCTTAATGATCAGCGGGACCGGGGCCAACGTCCTGACTTTC. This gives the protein CASSLMISGTGANVLTF.

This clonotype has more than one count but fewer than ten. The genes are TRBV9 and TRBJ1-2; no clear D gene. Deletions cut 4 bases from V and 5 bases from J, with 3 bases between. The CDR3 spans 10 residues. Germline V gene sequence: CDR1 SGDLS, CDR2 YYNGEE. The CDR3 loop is CASSNYGYTF. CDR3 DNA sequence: TGTGCCAGCAGCAATTATGGCTACACCTTC.

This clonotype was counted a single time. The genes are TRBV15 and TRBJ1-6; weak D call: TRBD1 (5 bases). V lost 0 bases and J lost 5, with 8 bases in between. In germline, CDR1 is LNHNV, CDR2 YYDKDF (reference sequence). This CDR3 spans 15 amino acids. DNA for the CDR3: TGTGCCACCAGCAGAGATCAGGGCCATAATTCACCCCTCCACTTT. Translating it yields CATSRDQGHNSPLHF.

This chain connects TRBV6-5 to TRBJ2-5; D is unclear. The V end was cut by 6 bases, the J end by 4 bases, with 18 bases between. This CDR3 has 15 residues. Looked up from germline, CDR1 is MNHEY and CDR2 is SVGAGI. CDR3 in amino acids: CASSPGLQLLETQYF. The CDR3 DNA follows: TGTGCCAGCAGCCCCGGGCTTCAACTGTTAGAGACCCAGTACTTC.

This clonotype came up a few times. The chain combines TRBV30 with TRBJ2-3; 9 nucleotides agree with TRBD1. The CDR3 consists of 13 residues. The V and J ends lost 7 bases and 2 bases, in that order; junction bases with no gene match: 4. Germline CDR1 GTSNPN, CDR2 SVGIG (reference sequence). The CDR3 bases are TGTGCCTCCACAGGGGGCTACACAGATACGCAGTATTTT. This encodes CASTGGYTDTQYF. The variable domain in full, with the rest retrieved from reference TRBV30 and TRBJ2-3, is SQTIHQWPATLVQPVGSPLSLECTVEGTSNPNLYWYRQAAGRGLQLLFYSVGIGQISSEVPQNLSASRPQDRQFILSSKKLLLSDSGFYLCASTGGYTDTQYFGPGTRLTVL.

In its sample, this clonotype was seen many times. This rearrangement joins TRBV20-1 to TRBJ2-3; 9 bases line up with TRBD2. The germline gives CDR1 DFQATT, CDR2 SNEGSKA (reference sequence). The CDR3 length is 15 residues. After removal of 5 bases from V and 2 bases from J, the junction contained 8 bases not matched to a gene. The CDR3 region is CSAPQKRGATDTQYF. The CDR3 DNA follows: TGCAGTGCTCCCCAAAAGCGGGGGGCCACAGATACGCAGTATTTT.

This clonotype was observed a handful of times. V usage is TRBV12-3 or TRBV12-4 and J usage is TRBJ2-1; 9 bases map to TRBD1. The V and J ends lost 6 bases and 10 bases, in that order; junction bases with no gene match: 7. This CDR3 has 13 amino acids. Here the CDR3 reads CASRATGGNEQFF. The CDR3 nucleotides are TGTGCCAGCAGGGCCACAGGGGGCAACGAGCAGTTCTTC.